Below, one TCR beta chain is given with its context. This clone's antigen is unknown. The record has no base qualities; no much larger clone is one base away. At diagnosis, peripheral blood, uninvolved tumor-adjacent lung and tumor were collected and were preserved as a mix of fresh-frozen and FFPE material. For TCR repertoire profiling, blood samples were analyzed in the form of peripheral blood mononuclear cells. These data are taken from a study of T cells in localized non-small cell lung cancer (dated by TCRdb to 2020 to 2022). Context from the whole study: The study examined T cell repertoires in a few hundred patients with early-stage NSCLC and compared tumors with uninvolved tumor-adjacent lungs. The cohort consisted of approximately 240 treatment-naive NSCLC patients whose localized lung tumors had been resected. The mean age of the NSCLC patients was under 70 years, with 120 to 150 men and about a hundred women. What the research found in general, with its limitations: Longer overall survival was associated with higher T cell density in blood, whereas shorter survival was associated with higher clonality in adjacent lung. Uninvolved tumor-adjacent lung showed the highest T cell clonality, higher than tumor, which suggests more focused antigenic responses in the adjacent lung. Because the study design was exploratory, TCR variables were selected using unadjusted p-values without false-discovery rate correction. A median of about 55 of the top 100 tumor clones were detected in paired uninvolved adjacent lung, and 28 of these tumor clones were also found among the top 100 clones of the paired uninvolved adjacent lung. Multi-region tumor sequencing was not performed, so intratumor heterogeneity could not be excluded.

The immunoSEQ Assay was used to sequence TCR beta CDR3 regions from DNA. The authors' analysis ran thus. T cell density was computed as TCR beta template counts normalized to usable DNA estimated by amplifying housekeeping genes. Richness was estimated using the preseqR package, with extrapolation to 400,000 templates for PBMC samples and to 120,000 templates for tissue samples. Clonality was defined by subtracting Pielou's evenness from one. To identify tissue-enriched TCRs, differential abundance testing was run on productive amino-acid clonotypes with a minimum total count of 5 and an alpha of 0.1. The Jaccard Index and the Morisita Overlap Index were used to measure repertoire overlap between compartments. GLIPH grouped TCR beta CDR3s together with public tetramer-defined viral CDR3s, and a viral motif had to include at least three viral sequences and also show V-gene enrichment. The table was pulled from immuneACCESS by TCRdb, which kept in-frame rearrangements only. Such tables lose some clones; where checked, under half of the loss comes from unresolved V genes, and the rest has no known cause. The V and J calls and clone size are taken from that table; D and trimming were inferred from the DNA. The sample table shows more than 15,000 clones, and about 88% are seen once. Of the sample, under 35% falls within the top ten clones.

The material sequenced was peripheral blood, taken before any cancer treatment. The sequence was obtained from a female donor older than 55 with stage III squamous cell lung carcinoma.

The CDR3 protein: CASTPGRRGNEQFF. In nucleotide form, the sequence is TGTGCCAGCACCCCGGGACGACGAGGCAATGAGCAGTTCTTC. In this chain, TRBV13 is recombined with TRBJ2-1; the D element might be TRBD1 or TRBD2, as each aligns at 5 bases. V is shortened by 7 bases, J by 6 bases, and the region joining them spans 16 bases. The germline V gene (reference sequence) yields PRHDT for CDR1 and FYEKMQ for CDR2. Including the terminal cysteine and phenylalanine, the CDR3 comprises 14 residues. The kept DNA is CDR3 alone, 42 bases in frame from the first base.